This T cell receptor beta chain was identified in a study of blood T cell repertoires in COVID-19 (dated by TCRdb to about 2020). Background for the entire study: Samples from collaborators originated in the United States, Italy and Spain and spanned both the acute and convalescent phases of COVID-19. The prospective study material was composed of cDNA or gDNA derived from T cells, B-cell-depleted T cells, or PBMCs. Deeply sampled blood TCRbeta repertoires from subjects exposed to, actively infected with, or recovered from COVID-19 were included in the dataset. The repertoires were made available in a free public database intended to serve as a resource for research on the immune response to SARS-CoV-2. Samples came from the ongoing ImmuneRACE study (first 160 participants) plus 1,254 subjects from 6 global collaborators. Nearly every sample came with metadata listing a de-identified subject ID, COVID-19 status, age in years and sex. HLA class I and class II types, where available, came from metadata supplied by the sample provider rather than from assay-based typing.

Participants in the prospective study were aged roughly 18 to 100 years, lived in some 24 United States geographic areas, and enrolled through a virtual design. In the prospective study, participants were assigned to cohorts based on the clinical history participants reported in a screening survey and a study questionnaire. ImmuneRACE Cohort 3 recovered participants were defined by two consecutive negative NP/OP PCR tests, healthcare professional clearance, or symptom resolution. Mobile phlebotomists in the prospective study collected whole blood, serum and a nasopharyngeal or oropharyngeal swab from every participant. Over a roughly two-month period, participants in the prospective study had the option of providing additional blood draws and questionnaires. Prospective study blood samples were shipped either frozen or at room temperature before DNA extraction. Inclusive of the bounding cysteine and phenylalanine, the CDR3 is 17 residues long. Solely the CDR3 DNA is kept, with 51 bases framed from the first base. Trimming accounts for 2 bases at V and 0 bases at J, while the number of junction bases matched to no gene is 6. The germline V gene specifies MNHEY as CDR1 and SVGEGT as CDR2.

What the authors observed across the whole study: The amount of clinical and demographic metadata varied by source and participant and was provided uncurated.

Concerning this clone itself: Its antigen is currently not known. No base quality information exists; no much larger clone differs at one position.

The immunoSEQ Assay, a bias-controlled multiplex PCR, was used to amplify TCRbeta CDR3 regions from genomic DNA. On the study's bioinformatics: The number of nucleated cells in each sample was estimated from the amplification of reference gene primers within the assay. Sequence reads were collapsed and filtered to measure the absolute abundance of every unique TCRbeta CDR3 rearrangement. Productive Simpson clonality was computed per sample as the square root of Simpson's diversity index over productive rearrangements. Not all clones reach the TCRdb copy of this immuneACCESS table, which keeps in-frame sequences only. Checked studies attribute under half of the gap to unresolved V genes and leave the rest unexplained. V and J calls plus clone size are reproduced from that table; the DNA served to infer D and trimming. A total of 350,000 to 400,000 clones appear in this sample, roughly nine tenths of them only once. The ten largest clonotypes hold roughly 1% of the sample.

This clonotype was sampled from a man between 18 and 29 years old who had recovered from COVID-19. Sequenced material: PBMCs or T cells enriched from blood (not recorded which). The sequence links TRBV6-2 or TRBV6-3 to TRBJ2-7; 11 bases in between match TRBD2. The CDR3 protein is CASSYPTSGINSYEQYF. The DNA sequence reads TGTGCCAGCAGTTACCCGACTAGCGGGATAAACTCCTACGAGCAGTACTTC.